The source of this T cell receptor beta chain is a study of radiotherapy plus CTLA-4 blockade in lung cancer. Libraries were prepared by immunoSEQ multiplex PCR; TCRdb keeps only in-frame clonotypes and omits some of them. The sample includes about 77,000 clones, roughly 80% seen only once; the top ten take more than 7.5%. This clonotype was sampled from a human donor with non-small cell lung cancer whose response to radiotherapy plus ipilimumab could not be evaluated. This specimen was peripheral blood, taken from a patient treated with radiotherapy plus ipilimumab.

In nucleotides, the CDR3 is TGTGCCAGCTCAATGGAGACAGCAAATAATGAAAAACTGTTTTTT. Translation: CASSMETANNEKLFF. This chain uses TRBV18 with TRBJ1-4, with TRBD1 as a possible D gene (5 bases). Germline V gene data show CDR1 as KGHSH and CDR2 as LQKENI. The CDR3 runs to 15 residues. V was pared by 5 bases and J by 4 bases, with 14 bases between.